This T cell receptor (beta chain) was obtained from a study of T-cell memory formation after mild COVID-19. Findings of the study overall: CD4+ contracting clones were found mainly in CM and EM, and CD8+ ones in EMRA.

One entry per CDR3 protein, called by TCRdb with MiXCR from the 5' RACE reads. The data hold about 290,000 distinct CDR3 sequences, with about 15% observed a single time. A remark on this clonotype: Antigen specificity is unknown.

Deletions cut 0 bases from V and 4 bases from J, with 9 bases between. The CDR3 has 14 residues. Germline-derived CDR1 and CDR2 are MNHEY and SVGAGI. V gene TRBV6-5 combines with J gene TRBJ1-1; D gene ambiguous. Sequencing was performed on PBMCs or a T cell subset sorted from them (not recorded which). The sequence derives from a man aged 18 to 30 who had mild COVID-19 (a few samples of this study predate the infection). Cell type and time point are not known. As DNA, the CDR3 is TGTGCCAGCAGTTACTCGGTGGGTGGCACTGAAGCTTTCTTT. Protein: CASSYSVGGTEAFF.